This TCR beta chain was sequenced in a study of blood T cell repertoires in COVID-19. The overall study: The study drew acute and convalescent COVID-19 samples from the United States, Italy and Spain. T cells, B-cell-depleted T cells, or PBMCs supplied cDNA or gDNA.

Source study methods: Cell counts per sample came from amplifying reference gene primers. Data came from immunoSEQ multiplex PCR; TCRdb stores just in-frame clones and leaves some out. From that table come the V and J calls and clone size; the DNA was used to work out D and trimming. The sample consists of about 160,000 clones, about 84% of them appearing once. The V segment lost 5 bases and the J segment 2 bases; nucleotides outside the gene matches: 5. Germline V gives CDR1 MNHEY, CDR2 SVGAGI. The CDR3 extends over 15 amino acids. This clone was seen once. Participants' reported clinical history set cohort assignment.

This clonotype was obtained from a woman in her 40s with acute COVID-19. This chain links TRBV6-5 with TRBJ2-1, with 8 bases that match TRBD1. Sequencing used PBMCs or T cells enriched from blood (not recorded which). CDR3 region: CASSRQGPTYNEQFF. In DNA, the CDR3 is TGTGCCAGCAGTCGACAGGGGCCTACCTACAATGAGCAGTTCTTC.